This T cell receptor beta chain was sequenced in a study of blood T cell repertoires in COVID-19. About the research overall: From the United States, Italy and Spain came samples of acute and convalescent COVID-19.

Authors' data handling: Counts of nucleated cells, estimated from reference gene primer amplification, were obtained. Some clones are missing from TCRdb's copy, which holds only in-frame ones; the method was immunoSEQ multiplex PCR. V and J calls and clone size are given by that table; D and trimming were obtained from the DNA. The sample contains 55,000 to 90,000 clones, approximately 85% of which appear only once. The V gene's germline CDR1 is LNHDA and CDR2 SQIVND (reference sequence). Trimming removed 4 bases from V and 10 bases from J; junction bases left unmatched: 11. The length of the CDR3 is 16 residues.

The rearrangement links TRBV19 to TRBJ2-1, with TRBD2 identical over 12 bases. The clonotype originates from a woman over 75 with active or convalescent COVID-19. The sequencing sample was made of peripheral blood. The CDR3 sequence is CASSTLWLAGGPEQFF. CDR3 nucleotides: TGTGCCAGTAGTACCCTGTGGCTAGCGGGGGGGCCGGAGCAGTTCTTC.